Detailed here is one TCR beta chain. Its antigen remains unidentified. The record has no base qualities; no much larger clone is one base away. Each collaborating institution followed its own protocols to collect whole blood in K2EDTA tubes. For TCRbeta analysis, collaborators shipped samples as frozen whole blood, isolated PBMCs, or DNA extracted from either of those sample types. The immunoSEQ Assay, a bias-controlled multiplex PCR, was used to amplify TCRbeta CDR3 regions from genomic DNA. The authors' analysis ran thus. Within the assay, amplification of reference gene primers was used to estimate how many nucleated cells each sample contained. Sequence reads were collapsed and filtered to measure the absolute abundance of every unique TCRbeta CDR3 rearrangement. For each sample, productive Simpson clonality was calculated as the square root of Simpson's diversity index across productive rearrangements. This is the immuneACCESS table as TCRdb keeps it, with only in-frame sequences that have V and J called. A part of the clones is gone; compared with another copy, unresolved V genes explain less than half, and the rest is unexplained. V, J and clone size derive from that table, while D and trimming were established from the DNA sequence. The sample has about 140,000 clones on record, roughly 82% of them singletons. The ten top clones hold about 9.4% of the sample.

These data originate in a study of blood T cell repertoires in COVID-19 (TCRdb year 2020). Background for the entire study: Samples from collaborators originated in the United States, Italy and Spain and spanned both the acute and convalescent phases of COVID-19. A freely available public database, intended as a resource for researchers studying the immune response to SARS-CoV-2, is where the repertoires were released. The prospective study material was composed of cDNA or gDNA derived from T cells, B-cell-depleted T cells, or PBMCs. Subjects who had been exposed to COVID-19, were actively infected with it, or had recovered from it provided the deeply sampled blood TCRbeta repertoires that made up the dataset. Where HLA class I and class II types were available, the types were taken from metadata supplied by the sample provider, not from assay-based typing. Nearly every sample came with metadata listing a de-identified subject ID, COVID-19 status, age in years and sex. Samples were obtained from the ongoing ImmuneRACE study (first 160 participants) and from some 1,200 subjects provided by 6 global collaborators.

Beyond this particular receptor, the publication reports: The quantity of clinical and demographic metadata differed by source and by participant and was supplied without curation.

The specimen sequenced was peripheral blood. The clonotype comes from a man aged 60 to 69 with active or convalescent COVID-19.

The CDR3 here reads CASSLAGGLSNQPQHF. Read as DNA, the sequence is TGTGCCAGCAGCTTAGCGGGGGGACTTAGCAATCAGCCCCAGCATTTT. The chain employs TRBV7-2 and TRBJ1-5, with a tentative D gene TRBD1 over 5 matching bases. V loses 0 bases of germline sequence and J loses 0 bases, and the interval between the two ends is 9 bases. CDR1 and CDR2 are read off the germline V gene as SGHTA and FQGNSA. From its cysteine to its phenylalanine, the CDR3 spans 16 amino acids. This entry keeps only the CDR3 DNA: 48 bases, framed from base 1.